A selection of T cell receptor beta chains follows, all from one sample in a study of T cells and Merkel cell carcinoma outcomes. Produced via immunoSEQ multiplex PCR; TCRdb's table is partial and in-frame only. The table records roughly 11,000 clones, around 95% of them present only once. Sequencing was carried out using tumor tissue from Merkel cell carcinoma. The source of these receptors is a human donor with Merkel cell carcinoma. CDR3s include the opening cysteine and the closing phenylalanine or tryptophan. A D gene is named only where the DNA matches it firmly. A clone size is listed for some rows: how often the clone was seen (once, few, many), or a class if it is expanded.

size	D	V	J	CDR3	DNA
.	TRBD2	TRBV11-3	TRBJ2-3	CASSSGLAVSTDTQYF	TGTGCCAGCAGCTCGGGACTAGCGGTTAGCACAGATACGCAGTATTTT
.	.	TRBV6-5	TRBJ2-7	CASSYSRGRVNEQYF	TGTGCCAGCAGTTACTCGCGGGGGCGCGTCAACGAGCAGTACTTC
.	TRBD1	TRBV4-3	TRBJ1-1	CASSQDSQGDTEAFF	TGCGCCAGCAGCCAAGACTCTCAGGGGGACACTGAAGCTTTCTTT
.	.	TRBV7-2	TRBJ2-5	CASSPDVGARWETQYF	TGTGCCAGCAGCCCAGACGTAGGGGCGAGGTGGGAGACCCAGTACTTC
.	.	TRBV4-1	TRBJ1-1	CASSQDNRNTEAFF	TGCGCCAGCAGCCAAGACAACCGGAACACTGAAGCTTTCTTT
.	.	TRBV20-1	TRBJ1-1	CSASARGEAFF	TGCAGTGCTTCGGCCCGGGGTGAAGCTTTCTTT
once	.	TRBV19	TRBJ2-3	CASTPRGGNADTQYF	TGTGCCAGTACCCCGCGGGGCGGAAATGCAGATACGCAGTATTTT
.	.	TRBV28	TRBJ2-2	CASSRNTGELFF	TGTGCCAGCAGTAGGAACACCGGGGAGCTGTTTTTT
.	TRBD2	TRBV23-1	TRBJ2-7	CASSQRALAENSYEQYF	TGCGCCAGTAGTCAACGAGCTCTAGCGGAGAACTCCTACGAGCAGTACTTC
.	TRBD2	TRBV4-3	TRBJ2-5	CASSQGLAGETQYF	TGCGCCAGCAGCCAAGGGCTAGCGGGAGAGACCCAGTACTTC
.	.	TRBV4-1	TRBJ2-3	CASSQTTEKWDTQYF	TGCGCCAGCAGCCAAACGACAGAGAAATGGGATACGCAGTATTTT
.	.	TRBV7-2	TRBJ2-7	CASSLTTFYEQYF	TGTGCCAGCAGCTTAACGACTTTCTACGAGCAGTACTTC
.	.	TRBV5-4	TRBJ2-5	CASSWDSGAGETQYF	TGTGCCAGCAGTTGGGACTCCGGAGCGGGCGAGACCCAGTACTTC
.	TRBD1	TRBV19	TRBJ1-5	CASSRRQDRENQPQHF	TGTGCCAGTAGTCGGAGACAGGACAGGGAAAATCAGCCCCAGCATTTT
once	.	TRBV19	TRBJ2-5	CASGGSTQYF	TGTGCCTCGGGCGGCTCGACCCAGTACTTC
few	TRBD1	TRBV27	TRBJ2-7	CASRPTPGQSSYEQYF	TGTGCCAGCAGGCCCACCCCGGGACAGAGCTCCTACGAGCAGTACTTC
.	TRBD2	TRBV6-5	TRBJ2-5	CASSLGTSTPETQYF	TGTGCCAGCAGTCTCGGGACTAGCACCCCAGAGACCCAGTACTTC
.	.	TRBV9	TRBJ1-3	CASSVTGISGNTIYF	TGTGCCAGCAGCGTTACAGGAATATCTGGAAACACCATATATTTT
.	.	TRBV18	TRBJ2-1	CASSPSTGTYNEQFF	TGTGCCAGCTCACCAAGCACAGGGACCTACAATGAGCAGTTCTTC
.	.	TRBV7-2	TRBJ1-2	CASSLVGGPSNYGYTF	TGTGCCAGCAGCTTAGTGGGGGGCCCATCTAACTATGGCTACACCTTC
.	.	TRBV18	TRBJ2-7	CASSPTVYEQYF	TGTGCCAGCTCTCCGACAGTCTACGAGCAGTACTTC
.	TRBD1	TRBV29-1	TRBJ1-2	CSVGDRVYGYTF	TGCAGCGTTGGGGACAGGGTCTATGGCTACACCTTC
.	TRBD1	TRBV5-1	TRBJ2-1	CASSLPGGGNEQFF	TGCGCCAGCAGCTTGCCAGGGGGCGGCAATGAGCAGTTCTTC
.	TRBD1	TRBV5-6	TRBJ2-5	CASNLGTVGQETQYF	TGTGCCAGCAACTTGGGGACAGTCGGCCAAGAGACCCAGTACTTC
once	.	TRBV11-2	TRBJ1-2	CASSPLGVNYGYTF	TGTGCCAGCAGCCCGCTCGGGGTTAACTATGGCTACACCTTC
.	.	TRBV27	TRBJ2-5	CASRSITGWETQYF	TGTGCCAGCAGAAGTATCACAGGGTGGGAGACCCAGTACTTC
once	.	TRBV7-2	TRBJ2-7	CASSPQPAPATYEQYF	TGTGCCAGCAGCCCGCAGCCAGCGCCCGCGACCTACGAGCAGTACTTC
.	TRBD2	TRBV27	TRBJ2-1	CASSPGTSVYNEQFF	TGTGCCAGCAGTCCGGGGACTAGCGTCTACAATGAGCAGTTCTTC
.	.	TRBV11-1	TRBJ1-2	CATSRDRNYGGYTF	TGTGCCACCTCGCGGGACCGCAATTACGGCGGCTACACCTTC
.	TRBD1	TRBV4-2	TRBJ2-7	CASSQRDRVYEQYF	TGTGCCAGCAGCCAACGGGACAGGGTGTACGAGCAGTACTTC
.	.	TRBV5-6	TRBJ1-5	CASSLAVQGRNQPQHF	TGTGCCAGCAGCTTGGCCGTACAGGGACGCAATCAGCCCCAGCATTTT
.	.	TRBV28	TRBJ2-2	CASSRKGTGELFF	TGTGCCAGCAGCCGAAAGGGCACCGGGGAGCTGTTTTTT
.	TRBD1	TRBV27	TRBJ1-2	CASSQRDRGLGYTF	TGTGCCAGCAGTCAGCGGGACAGGGGGTTGGGCTACACCTTC
.	TRBD2	TRBV29-1	TRBJ2-1	CSVGTSGSSYNEQFF	TGCAGCGTTGGGACTAGCGGGAGCTCCTACAATGAGCAGTTCTTC
.	.	TRBV10-3	TRBJ1-1	CAISESSHTEAFF	TGTGCCATCAGTGAGTCGTCACACACTGAAGCTTTCTTT
once	.	TRBV7-3	TRBJ2-7	CASSLIGFPGDEQYF	TGTGCCAGCAGCTTAATTGGATTCCCCGGGGACGAGCAGTACTTC
.	TRBD1	TRBV7-8	TRBJ2-3	CASSPDRWGTDTQYF	TGTGCCAGCAGCCCGGACAGGTGGGGCACAGATACGCAGTATTTT
.	.	TRBV5-1	TRBJ2-5	CASSQGRETQYF	TGCGCCAGCAGCCAAGGGCGGGAGACCCAGTACTTC
.	TRBD2	TRBV2	TRBJ2-1	CASSTLFGTSSFF	TGTGCCAGCAGCACGTTATTCGGGACTAGTTCGTTCTTC
.	.	TRBV19	TRBJ1-1	CASSIGPEAEAFF	TGTGCCAGTAGTATAGGCCCCGAGGCTGAAGCTTTCTTT
.	.	TRBV4-3	TRBJ2-4	CASSQEVGRNIQYF	TGCGCCAGCAGCCAAGAGGTGGGGCGGAACATTCAGTACTTC
.	TRBD1	TRBV29-1	TRBJ2-7	CSVKDRRSGQLYEQYF	TGCAGCGTTAAAGATCGTAGATCGGGACAGCTCTACGAGCAGTACTTC
.	.	TRBV18	TRBJ1-1	CASSPAGLEAFF	TGTGCCAGCTCACCGGCGGGACTTGAAGCTTTCTTT
.	.	TRBV5-1	TRBJ2-7	CASSLGGGQNYEQYF	TGCGCCAGCAGCTTGGGTGGGGGTCAGAACTACGAGCAGTACTTC
.	.	TRBV5-6	TRBJ1-5	CASRLHGVGNQPQHF	TGTGCCAGCCGACTCCACGGAGTGGGGAATCAGCCCCAGCATTTT
.	.	TRBV30	TRBJ1-5	CAWSVPPANQPQHF	TGTGCCTGGAGTGTACCACCTGCCAATCAGCCCCAGCATTTT
once	.	TRBV16	TRBJ2-2	CASSQFPGNTGELFF	TGTGCCAGCAGCCAATTCCCTGGGAACACCGGGGAGCTGTTTTTT
.	TRBD1	TRBV9	TRBJ1-1	CASSGGIGQGNTEAFF	TGTGCCAGCAGCGGGGGGATCGGACAGGGGAACACTGAAGCTTTCTTT
.	.	TRBV14	TRBJ2-3	CASSQTASTDTQYF	TGTGCCAGCAGCCAAACCGCGAGCACAGATACGCAGTATTTT
once	.	TRBV19	TRBJ2-1	CASSIAEGAPYNEQFF	TGTGCCAGTAGTATAGCGGAGGGGGCACCCTACAATGAGCAGTTCTTC
.	.	TRBV20-1	TRBJ1-1	CSASSGRGAFF	TGCAGTGCTTCCTCGGGGAGGGGAGCTTTCTTT
once	.	TRBV5-6	TRBJ2-1	CASSPGRGHEQFF	TGTGCCAGCAGCCCCGGAAGGGGCCATGAGCAGTTCTTC
.	.	TRBV18	TRBJ1-5	CASSSDSNQPQHF	TGTGCCAGCTCATCGGACTCAAATCAGCCCCAGCATTTT
.	.	TRBV9	TRBJ2-2	CASSVATGELFF	TGTGCCAGCAGCGTAGCTACCGGGGAGCTGTTTTTT
.	TRBD1	TRBV4-2	TRBJ1-1	CASSPTDRVGAFF	TGTGCCAGCAGCCCTACCGACAGGGTGGGTGCTTTCTTT